This entry lists 19 T cell receptor beta chains sequenced from one sample in a study of T-cell memory formation after mild COVID-19. Each CDR3 protein gets one entry after TCRdb re-called the 5' RACE reads with MiXCR. The sample records about 62,000 distinct CDR3 sequences, less than 9.5% being singletons. Material: PBMCs or a T cell subset sorted from them (not recorded which). All receptors derive from a man between 18 and 35 years old who had mild COVID-19 (a few samples of this study predate the infection). Cell type and time point are not known.

The table lists this clonotype with a few counts. The chain joins TRBV7-2 to TRBJ1-1; D gene ambiguous. This CDR3 contains 12 residues. Trimming took off 4 bases at V and 11 bases at J, with 14 bases between the two ends. Germline V lookup: CDR1 SGHTA, CDR2 FQGNSA. The CDR3 loop reads CASSSSRTAAFF. The CDR3 nucleotides read TGTGCCAGCAGCTCCAGCCGGACTGCTGCTTTCTTT. Complete variable domain (other parts from reference TRBV7-2 and TRBJ1-1): GAGVSQSPSNKVTEKGKDVELRCDPISGHTALYWYRQSLGQGLEFLIYFQGNSAPDKSGLPSDRFSAERTGGSVSTLTIQRTQQEDSAVYLCASSSSRTAAFFGQGTRLTVV.

Only a few counts were recorded for this clonotype. This chain joins TRBV7-9 and TRBJ1-4, with 9 bases fitting TRBD1. CDR1 is SEHNR, CDR2 FQNEAQ, per germline (reference sequence). Unmatched junction bases numbered 9, after V lost 5 bases and J lost 8 bases. This CDR3 has 15 amino acids. The CDR3 reads CASSARDRAGEKLFF. CDR3 nucleotide sequence: TGTGCCAGCAGCGCCCGGGACAGGGCCGGGGAAAAACTGTTTTTT.

This CDR3 is CASAGAGTMNTEAFF. The CDR3 DNA reads TGTGCCAGCGCCGGGGCAGGTACCATGAACACTGAAGCTTTCTTT. The genes are TRBV11-2 and TRBJ1-1; tentative D call: TRBD1 (5 bases). Per the germline V gene, CDR1 is SGHAT and CDR2 is FQNNGV. V dropped 8 bases and J dropped 0 bases, with 16 bases sitting between them. This CDR3 spans 15 amino acids.

V usage is TRBV5-5 and J usage is TRBJ2-1; D is possibly TRBD1 (5 bases). Trimming stripped 4 bases from V and 0 bases from J, with 11 bases between. The CDR3 runs to 15 residues. Germline CDR1 SGHKS, CDR2 YYEKEE (reference sequence). CDR3 DNA: TGTGCCAGCAGCCCATCCAGGGTCTCCTACAATGAGCAGTTCTTC. Encoded protein: CASSPSRVSYNEQFF.

This clonotype was counted between two and nine times. The V call is TRBV28, the J call TRBJ1-6, with D maybe TRBD1 (5 bases). The germline V gene has CDR1 MDHEN and CDR2 SYDVKM. Deletions cut 8 bases from V and 12 bases from J, with 14 bases between. The CDR3 has 12 residues. The CDR3 DNA reads as TGTGCCAGCCTCGGGGCCCCCCAACCCCTCCACTTT. Translated: CASLGAPQPLHF.

This clonotype was observed at least ten times. V and J are TRBV29-1 and TRBJ2-2; 13 nucleotides agree with TRBD2. The CDR3 sequence is 15 residues long. Germline-derived CDR1 and CDR2 are SQVTM and ANQGSEA. J was trimmed by 6 bases and V by 6 bases; bases with no gene match: 7. In DNA form, the CDR3 reads TGCAGCGTCTCCGCGACTAGCGGGGGGTCCGGGGAGCTGTTTTTT. Translation: CSVSATSGGSGELFF.

This clonotype was picked up a small number of times. The chain links TRBV4-1 to TRBJ2-1, with D perhaps matching TRBD2 (6 bases). The V gene's germline CDR1 is MGHRA and CDR2 YSYEKL. V shed 0 bases and J shed 9 bases, with 21 bases lying between them. The CDR3 is made up of 17 amino acids. The CDR3 DNA reads as TGCGCCAGCAGCCAAGAGAAAGGGGCAGGGTATAGCGGTGAGCAGTTCTTC. Amino acid sequence: CASSQEKGAGYSGEQFF.

The J gene is TRBJ2-1, the V gene TRBV14; TRBD1 agrees at 12 bases. Trimming took 4 bases from V and 8 from J; bases not matched to a gene: 9. The CDR3 runs 16 residues. The germline V gene has CDR1 SGHDN and CDR2 FVKESK. The CDR3 reads CASSPLGQGALDEQFF. The CDR3 DNA reads as TGTGCCAGCAGCCCCTTGGGACAGGGGGCCCTCGATGAGCAGTTCTTC.

This sequence joins TRBV3-1 and TRBJ1-2; D is unclear. CDR1 is LGHDT and CDR2 is YNNKEL in the germline V gene (reference sequence). V lost 4 bases to trimming and J lost 2 bases, with 5 bases between them. CDR3 length equals 12 residues. CDR3 residues: CASSRRNYGYTF. The CDR3 nucleotides read TGTGCCAGCAGCCGCAGAAACTATGGCTACACCTTC.

V and J are TRBV25-1 and TRBJ2-1; 9 positions match TRBD2. Looked up from germline, CDR1 is MGHDK and CDR2 is SYGVNS. Trimming cost V 5 bases and J 3 bases; bases outside gene matches: 8. CDR3 size: 16 residues. The CDR3 DNA reads TGTGCCAGCAGTCAGCTAAGGACTAGCGACTACAATGAGCAGTTCTTC. It specifies CASSQLRTSDYNEQFF.

V is TRBV7-3 and J is TRBJ2-7; D is unclear. The V and J ends lost 1 base and 5 bases respectively, with 6 bases between them. This CDR3 is built from 12 residues. In germline, CDR1 is SGHTA, CDR2 FQGTGA. The CDR3 reads CASSLKGHEQYV. The DNA for the CDR3 is TGTGCCAGCAGCTTAAAGGGTCACGAGCAGTACGTC.

The chain uses TRBV12-3 or TRBV12-4 and TRBJ1-3, with unresolved D. Trimming cost V 6 bases and J 0 bases, with 12 bases left between them. CDR3 length: 15 residues. The CDR3 loop reads CASSPGPYSGNTIYF. The DNA for the CDR3 is TGTGCCAGCAGCCCCGGGCCTTACTCTGGAAACACCATATATTTT.

J is TRBJ1-5 and V is TRBV15; weak D call: TRBD1 (5 bases). The CDR3 loop spans 12 amino acids. Germline V gene sequence: CDR1 LNHNV, CDR2 YYDKDF (reference sequence). Trimming shortened V by 8 bases and J by 3 bases, and 8 bases separated the two germline ends. This CDR3 is CATQGDNQPQHF. The CDR3 bases are TGTGCCACCCAAGGGGACAATCAGCCCCAGCATTTT.

This clonotype appeared a few times. V and J are TRBV28 and TRBJ2-5; 8 bases align to TRBD1. The CDR3 loop spans 17 amino acids. Per germline, CDR1 MDHEN and CDR2 SYDVKM. The V and J ends lost 5 bases and 5 bases, in that order; junction bases with no gene match: 16. The CDR3: CASSVDRGGRGEETQYF. In DNA form, the CDR3 reads TGTGCCAGCAGTGTCGACAGGGGCGGTCGCGGGGAGGAGACCCAGTACTTC.

J is TRBJ1-2 and V is TRBV5-1; 7 bases fit TRBD1. CDR3 length equals 15 residues. The V segment lost 0 bases and the J segment 6 bases; nucleotides outside the gene matches: 8. The germline CDR1 and CDR2 sequences are SGHRS and YFSETQ. The CDR3 DNA follows: TGCGCCAGCAGCTTGGACCCAGGGGGAGTGAATGGCTACACCTTC. This translates into CASSLDPGGVNGYTF.

The rearrangement links TRBV2 to TRBJ1-2; D gene ambiguous. CDR3 size: 12 residues. V was pared by 8 bases and J by 8 bases, with 15 bases between. The V gene's germline CDR1 is SNHLY and CDR2 FYNNEI. CDR3 region: CASGWTLGGYTF. The CDR3 DNA is TGTGCCAGCGGATGGACTTTGGGGGGCTACACCTTC.

This clonotype was seen many times. The chain joins TRBV24-1 to TRBJ2-3; 8 nucleotides match TRBD2. CDR3 length: 15 amino acids. Germline CDR1 is KGHDR and CDR2 is SFDVKD. V trimming: 5 bases; J trimming: 3 bases; junction bases outside the gene matches: 6. In nucleotides, the CDR3 is TGTGCCACCAGTGGAGGAGCGGGGGATACAGATACGCAGTATTTT. Its translation is CATSGGAGDTDTQYF.

This chain joins TRBV2 and TRBJ2-1, with D perhaps matching TRBD2 (6 bases). CDR3 length equals 14 residues. V lost 4 bases, J lost 3 bases, and 10 bases lay in between. Germline V gene lookup returns CDR1 SNHLY and CDR2 FYNNEI. Here the CDR3 reads CASSAGELYNEQFF. The CDR3 coding sequence is TGTGCCAGCAGTGCGGGGGAGCTCTACAATGAGCAGTTCTTC. The full variable domain, in which reference TRBV2 and TRBJ2-1 provide the parts outside the CDR3, is EPEVTQTPSHQVTQMGQEVILRCVPISNHLYFYWYRQILGQKVEFLVSFYNNEISEKSEIFDDQFSVERPDGSNFTLKIRSTKLEDSAMYFCASSAGELYNEQFFGPGTRLTVL.

The genes are TRBV18 and TRBJ2-5; maybe TRBD1 (6 bases). Looked up from germline, CDR1 is KGHSH and CDR2 is LQKENI. The CDR3 loop spans 13 amino acids. Trimming took off 3 bases at V and 5 bases at J, with 10 bases between the two ends. The CDR3 sequence is CASSPPGDETQYF. The CDR3 bases are TGTGCCAGCTCACCTCCAGGGGACGAGACCCAGTACTTC.